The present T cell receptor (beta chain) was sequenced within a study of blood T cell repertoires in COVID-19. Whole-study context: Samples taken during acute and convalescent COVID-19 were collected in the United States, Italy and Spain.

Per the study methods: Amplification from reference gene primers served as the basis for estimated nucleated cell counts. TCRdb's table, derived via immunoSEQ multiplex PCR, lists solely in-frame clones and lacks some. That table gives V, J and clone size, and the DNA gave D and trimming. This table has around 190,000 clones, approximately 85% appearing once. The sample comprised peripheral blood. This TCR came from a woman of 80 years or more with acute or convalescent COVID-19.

The CDR3 nucleotides are TGTGCCAGCAGTCTTAGGGGGGGTATCGGGGAGCTGTTTTTT. This translates into CASSLRGGIGELFF. V and J are TRBV2 and TRBJ2-2; the D gene is possibly TRBD2 (7 bases). Germline CDR1 is SNHLY and CDR2 is FYNNEI. The CDR3 runs 14 residues. Between the trimmed V and J ends, which lost 5 bases and 7 bases, there was a span of 14 bases.